This is a list of T cell receptor beta chains from one sample in a study of blood T cell repertoires in COVID-19. Assay used: immunoSEQ multiplex PCR; TCRdb lists only in-frame clones, some missing. Here the sample spans about 76,000 clones, 65% to 90% being singletons. Sequenced: peripheral blood. Receptor source: a man over 45 with COVID-19, enrolled during active disease. Both conserved end residues are trimmed from each CDR3.

V gene	J gene	CDR3 protein
TRBV6-5	TRBJ2-2	ATGLTDTGELF
TRBV9	TRBJ2-1	ASSVAGKRGGYNEQF
TRBV6-2/TRBV6-3	TRBJ2-1	ASSQRTSGSKRWYEQF
TRBV7-9	TRBJ1-2	ASSSTRPYGYT
TRBV6-5	TRBJ1-2	ASSLTGLAGYT
TRBV5-6	TRBJ2-3	ASSLTYRRADTQY
TRBV27	TRBJ2-7	ASARVLPYEQY
TRBV7-9	TRBJ1-4	ASSLLGQAGTNEKLF
TRBV6-6	TRBJ2-7	ASSQLAGSYEQY
TRBV28	TRBJ2-6	ASSSLGQGASFGANVLT
TRBV5-8	TRBJ1-3	ASSLALNSGNTIY
TRBV28	TRBJ1-5	ASTLGGGLQPQH
TRBV29-1	TRBJ1-4	SVGRRQGIGEKLF
TRBV28	TRBJ1-2	ASSRRLLRGGYT
TRBV30	TRBJ2-2	AWSKDRVGNTGELF
TRBV4-3	TRBJ2-7	ASSRIRGQGADEQY
TRBV11-2	TRBJ1-5	ASSLGENLQPQH
TRBV5-4	TRBJ1-1	ASSASRGMNTEAF
TRBV24-1	TRBJ2-1	ATSDPGTGDYNEQF
TRBV7-9	TRBJ2-2	ASTPGTTKVGELF
TRBV18	TRBJ1-5	ASSPQGLQPQH
TRBV10-3	TRBJ1-6	AISERQGNNSPLH
TRBV6-5	TRBJ2-5	ASSYRETQY
TRBV5-4	TRBJ2-7	ASSLTSGRGYEQY
TRBV28	TRBJ1-6	ASSLRQNNSPLH
TRBV3-1/TRBV3-2	TRBJ1-5	ASSPTAGKHNQPQH
TRBV28	TRBJ1-1	ASSPPTSPTEAF